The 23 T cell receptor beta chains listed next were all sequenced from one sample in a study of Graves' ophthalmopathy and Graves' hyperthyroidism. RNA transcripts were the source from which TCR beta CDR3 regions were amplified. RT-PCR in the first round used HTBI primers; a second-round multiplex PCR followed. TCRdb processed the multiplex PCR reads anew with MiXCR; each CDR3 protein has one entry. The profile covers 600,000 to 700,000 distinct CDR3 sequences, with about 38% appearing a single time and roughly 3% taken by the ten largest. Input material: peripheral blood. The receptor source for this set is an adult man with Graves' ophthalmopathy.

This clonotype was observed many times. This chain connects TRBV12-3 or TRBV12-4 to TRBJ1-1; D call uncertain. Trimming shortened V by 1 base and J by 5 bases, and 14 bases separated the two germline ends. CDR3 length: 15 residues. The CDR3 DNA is TGTGCCAGCAGTTTAGTGGCGACGAAGGGAACTGAAGCTTTCTTT. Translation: CASSLVATKGTEAFF.

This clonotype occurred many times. CDR3: CASSFHEGAYEQYF. CDR3 sequence (DNA): TGTGCCAGCAGCTTCCACGAGGGGGCCTACGAGCAGTACTTC. The V call is TRBV7-8, the J call TRBJ2-7, with a tentative D call TRBD1 (6 bases). This CDR3 has 14 residues. The V gene's germline CDR1 is SGHVS and CDR2 FQNEAQ. V dropped 3 bases and J dropped 2 bases, with 11 bases sitting between them.

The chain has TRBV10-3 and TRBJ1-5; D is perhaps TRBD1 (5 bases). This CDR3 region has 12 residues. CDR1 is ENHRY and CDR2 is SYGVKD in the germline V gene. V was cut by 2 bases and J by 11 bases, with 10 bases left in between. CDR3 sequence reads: CAISEAGWAQHF. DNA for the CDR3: TGTGCCATCAGTGAGGCAGGGTGGGCCCAGCATTTT.

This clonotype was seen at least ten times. The CDR3 nucleotides are TGTGCCAGCAGCTACTCCCACTACGAGCAGTACTTC. Its translation: CASSYSHYEQYF. The rearrangement joins TRBV7-9 to TRBJ2-7; D is ambiguous. CDR1 and CDR2 (germline): SEHNR, FQNEAQ (reference sequence). Trimming removed 4 bases from V and 3 bases from J, with 7 bases in between. This CDR3 contains 12 residues. Looking up the rest from reference TRBV7-9 and TRBJ2-7 gives the full variable domain: DTGVSQNPRHKITKRGQNVTFRCDPISEHNRLYWYRQTLGQGPEFLTYFQNEAQLEKSRLLSDRFSAERPKGSFSTLEIQRTEQGDSAMYLCASSYSHYEQYFGPGTRLTVT.

CDR3 sequence: CASSTEPGWGTGELFF. DNA of the CDR3: TGCGCCAGCAGCACCGAGCCCGGTTGGGGCACCGGGGAGCTGTTTTTT. The chain employs TRBV5-1 and TRBJ2-2; D gene uncertain. Trimming cost V 4 bases and J 4 bases, with 17 bases left between them. Germline V gene lookup returns CDR1 SGHRS and CDR2 YFSETQ. The CDR3 covers 16 residues.

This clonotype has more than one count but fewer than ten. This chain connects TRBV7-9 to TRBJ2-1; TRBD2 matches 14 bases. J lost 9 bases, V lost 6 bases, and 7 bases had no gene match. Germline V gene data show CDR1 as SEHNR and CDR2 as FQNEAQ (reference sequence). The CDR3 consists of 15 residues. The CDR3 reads CASSSGLAGASEQFF. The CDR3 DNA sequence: TGTGCCAGCAGTTCGGGACTAGCGGGAGCAAGTGAGCAGTTCTTC. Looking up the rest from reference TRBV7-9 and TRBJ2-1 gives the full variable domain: DTGVSQNPRHKITKRGQNVTFRCDPISEHNRLYWYRQTLGQGPEFLTYFQNEAQLEKSRLLSDRFSAERPKGSFSTLEIQRTEQGDSAMYLCASSSGLAGASEQFFGPGTRLTVL.

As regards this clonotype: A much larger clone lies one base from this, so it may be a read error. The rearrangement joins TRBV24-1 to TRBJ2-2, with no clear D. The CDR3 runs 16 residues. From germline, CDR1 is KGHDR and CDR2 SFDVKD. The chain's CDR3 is CATRDSSAANTGELFF. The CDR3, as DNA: TGTGCCACCAGGGATTCTTCGGCAGCGAACACCGGGGAGCTGTTTTTT.

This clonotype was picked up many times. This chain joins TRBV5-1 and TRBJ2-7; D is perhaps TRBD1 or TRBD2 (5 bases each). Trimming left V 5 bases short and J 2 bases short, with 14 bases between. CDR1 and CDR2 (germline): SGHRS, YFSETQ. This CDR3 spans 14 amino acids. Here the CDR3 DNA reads TGCGCCAGCAGTATAGGGGACCGCACCTACGAGCAGTACTTC. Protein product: CASSIGDRTYEQYF. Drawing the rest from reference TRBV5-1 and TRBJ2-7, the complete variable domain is KAGVTQTPRYLIKTRGQQVTLSCSPISGHRSVSWYQQTPGQGLQFLFEYFSETQRNKGNFPGRFSGRQFSNSRSEMNVSTLELGDSALYLCASSIGDRTYEQYFGPGTRLTVT.

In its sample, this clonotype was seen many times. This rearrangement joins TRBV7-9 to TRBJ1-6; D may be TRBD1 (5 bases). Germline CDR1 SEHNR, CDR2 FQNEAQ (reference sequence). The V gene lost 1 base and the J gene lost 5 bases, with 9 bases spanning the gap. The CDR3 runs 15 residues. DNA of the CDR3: TGTGCCAGCAGCTTAGTGACAGAAAATAATTCACCCCTCCACTTT. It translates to CASSLVTENNSPLHF.

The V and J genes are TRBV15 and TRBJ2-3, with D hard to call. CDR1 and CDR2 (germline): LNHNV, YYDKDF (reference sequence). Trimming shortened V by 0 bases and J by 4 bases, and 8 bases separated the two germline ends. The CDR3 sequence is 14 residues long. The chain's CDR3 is CATSRDRSADTQYF. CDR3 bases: TGTGCCACCAGCAGAGATAGGAGCGCAGATACGCAGTATTTT.

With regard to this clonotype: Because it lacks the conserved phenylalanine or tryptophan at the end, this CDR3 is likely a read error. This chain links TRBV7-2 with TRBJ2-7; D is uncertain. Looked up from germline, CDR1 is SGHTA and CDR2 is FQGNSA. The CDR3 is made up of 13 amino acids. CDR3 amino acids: CASSQEADYEQYS. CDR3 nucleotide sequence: TGCGCCAGCAGCCAAGAGGCCGACTACGAGCAGTACTCC.

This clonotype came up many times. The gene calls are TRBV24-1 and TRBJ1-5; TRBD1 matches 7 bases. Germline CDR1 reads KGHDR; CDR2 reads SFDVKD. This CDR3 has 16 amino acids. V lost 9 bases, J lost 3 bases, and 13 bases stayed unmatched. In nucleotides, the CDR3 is TGTGCCACCCATACCCACCGGGACAGCGTCAATCAGCCCCAGCATTTT. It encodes CATHTHRDSVNQPQHF.

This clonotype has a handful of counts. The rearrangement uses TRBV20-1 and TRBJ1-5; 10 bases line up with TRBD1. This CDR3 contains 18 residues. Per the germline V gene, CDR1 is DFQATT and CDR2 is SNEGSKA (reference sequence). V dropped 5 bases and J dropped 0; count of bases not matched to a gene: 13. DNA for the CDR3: TGCAGTGCTCCTCCGGGGACAGGGGCGCGATATAGCAATCAGCCCCAGCATTTT. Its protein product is CSAPPGTGARYSNQPQHF.

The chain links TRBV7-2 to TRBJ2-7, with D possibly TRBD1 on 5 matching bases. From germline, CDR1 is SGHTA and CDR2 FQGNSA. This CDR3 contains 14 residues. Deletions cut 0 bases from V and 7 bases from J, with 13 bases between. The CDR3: CASSLARQTNEQYF. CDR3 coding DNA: TGTGCCAGCAGCTTAGCGCGACAGACCAATGAGCAGTACTTC.

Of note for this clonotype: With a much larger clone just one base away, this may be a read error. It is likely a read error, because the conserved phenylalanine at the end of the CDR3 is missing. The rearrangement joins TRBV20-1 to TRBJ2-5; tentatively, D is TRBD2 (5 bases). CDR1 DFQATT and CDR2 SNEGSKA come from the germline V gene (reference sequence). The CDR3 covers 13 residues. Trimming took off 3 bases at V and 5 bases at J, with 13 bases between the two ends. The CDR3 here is CSARKGDGETQYS. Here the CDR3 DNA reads TGCAGTGCTAGGAAGGGAGACGGGGAGACCCAGTACTCC.

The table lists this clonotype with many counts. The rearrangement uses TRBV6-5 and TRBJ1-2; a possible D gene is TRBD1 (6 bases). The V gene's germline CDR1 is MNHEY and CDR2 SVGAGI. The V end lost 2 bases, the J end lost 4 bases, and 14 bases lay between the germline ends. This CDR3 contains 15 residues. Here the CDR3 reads CASSYTGGLSYGYTF. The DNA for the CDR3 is TGTGCCAGCAGTTACACCGGGGGGCTGAGCTATGGCTACACCTTC.

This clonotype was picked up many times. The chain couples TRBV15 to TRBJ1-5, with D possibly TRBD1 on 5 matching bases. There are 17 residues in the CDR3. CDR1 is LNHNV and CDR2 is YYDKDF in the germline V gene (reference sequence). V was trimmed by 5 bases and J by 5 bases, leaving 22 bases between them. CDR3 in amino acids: CATSHGRGWGNYQPQHF. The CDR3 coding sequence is TGTGCCACCAGCCACGGGCGAGGGTGGGGGAACTATCAGCCCCAGCATTTT.

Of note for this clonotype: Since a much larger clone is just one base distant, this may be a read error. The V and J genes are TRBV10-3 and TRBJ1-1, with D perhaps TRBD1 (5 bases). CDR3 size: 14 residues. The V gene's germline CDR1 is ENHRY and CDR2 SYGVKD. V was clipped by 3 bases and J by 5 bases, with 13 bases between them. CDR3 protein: CAISESSRVTEAFF. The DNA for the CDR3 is TGTGCCATCAGTGAAAGTAGCAGGGTAACTGAAGCTTTCTTT.

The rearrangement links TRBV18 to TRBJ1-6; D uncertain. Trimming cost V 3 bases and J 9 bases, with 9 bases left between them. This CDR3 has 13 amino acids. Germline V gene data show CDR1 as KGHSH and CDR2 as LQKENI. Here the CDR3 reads CASSPGAGSPLHF. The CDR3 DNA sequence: TGTGCCAGCTCACCGGGCGCGGGTTCACCCCTCCACTTT. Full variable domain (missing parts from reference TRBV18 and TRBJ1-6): NAGVMQNPRHLVRRRGQEARLRCSPMKGHSHVYWYRQLPEEGLKFMVYLQKENIIDESGMPKERFSAEFPKEGPSILRIQQVVRGDSAAYFCASSPGAGSPLHFGNGTRLTVT.

The CDR3: CSAGQGIRGEQYF. The CDR3, as DNA: TGCAGTGCTGGCCAGGGAATTCGAGGCGAGCAGTACTTC. The rearrangement links TRBV20-1 to TRBJ2-7; possible D gene TRBD1, 5 bases. V was clipped by 5 bases and J by 6 bases, with 17 bases between them. The CDR3 runs 13 residues. The germline gives CDR1 DFQATT, CDR2 SNEGSKA (reference sequence).

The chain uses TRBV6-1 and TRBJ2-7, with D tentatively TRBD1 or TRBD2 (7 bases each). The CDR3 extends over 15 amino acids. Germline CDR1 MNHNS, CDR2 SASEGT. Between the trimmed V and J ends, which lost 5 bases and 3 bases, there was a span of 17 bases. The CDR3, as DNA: TGTGCCAGCAGTCCCTCGACAGGGAGGGACTACGAGCAGTACTTC. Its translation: CASSPSTGRDYEQYF.

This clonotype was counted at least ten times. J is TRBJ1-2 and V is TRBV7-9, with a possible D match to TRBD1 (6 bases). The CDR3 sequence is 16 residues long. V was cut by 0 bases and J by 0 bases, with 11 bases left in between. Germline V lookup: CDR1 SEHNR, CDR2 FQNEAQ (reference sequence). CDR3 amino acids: CASSLAQQGSNYGYTF. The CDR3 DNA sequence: TGTGCCAGCAGCTTAGCACAACAGGGATCTAACTATGGCTACACCTTC.

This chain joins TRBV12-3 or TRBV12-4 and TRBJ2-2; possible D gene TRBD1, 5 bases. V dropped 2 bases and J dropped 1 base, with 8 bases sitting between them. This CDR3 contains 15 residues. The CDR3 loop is CASSLSGQNTGELFF. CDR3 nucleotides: TGTGCCAGCAGTTTATCAGGACAGAACACCGGGGAGCTGTTTTTT.